This TCR beta chain derives from a study of cytomegalovirus exposure and HLA in healthy donors. Findings of the study overall: Rare TCR sequences predominated, though certain public TCRs were found in many donors.

In the case of this clone: The target antigen is unknown.

Germline V CDR1 and CDR2: KGHSH, LQKENI. V was cut by 3 bases and J by 1 base, with 9 bases left in between. The CDR3 runs 15 residues. Repertoires were generated with immunoSEQ multiplex PCR, while TCRdb's copy carries only in-frame clones and drops some. The data contain around 150,000 clones, 80% to 90% of them seen just once; the ten biggest clones take up 4.5% to 7%. The source of this sequence is a woman under 40 in good health and CMV-seronegative. The chain couples TRBV18 to TRBJ2-2; D gene uncertain. The specimen was PBMCs. Here the CDR3 reads CASSPAGLNTGELFF. The CDR3 nucleotides are TGTGCCAGCTCACCGGCAGGCTTGAACACCGGGGAGCTGTTTTTT.